This T cell receptor (beta chain) was obtained from a study of Graves' ophthalmopathy and Graves' hyperthyroidism. The study, taken as a whole, reports: Blood also contained most of the expanded thyroid clonotypes above 0.001 frequency.

This CDR3 spans 15 amino acids. Germline lookup yields CDR1 SNHLY and CDR2 FYNNEI. Between the trimmed V and J ends, which lost 0 bases and 7 bases, there was a span of 10 bases. About this clonotype: Its antigen is as yet unknown.

Transcripts of RNA were the source for amplifying TCR beta CDR3 regions. HTBI-primed RT-PCR formed the first round, and a multiplex PCR formed the second. TCRdb called the multiplex PCR reads again in MiXCR, with one record for every CDR3 protein. The sample has about 400,000 distinct CDR3 sequences; 15% are singletons. Stable hyperthyroidism meant no progression to ophthalmopathy within 18 months of follow-up. Aged 18 to 65, the patients with hyperthyroidism had under 2 months' duration and were newly diagnosed. Sequenced material: peripheral blood. This TCR derives from a woman between 18 and 30 years old with stable Graves' hyperthyroidism. The chain couples TRBV2 to TRBJ1-6; no firm D call. The CDR3 protein is CASSEAIYSNSPLHF. The CDR3 nucleotides are TGTGCCAGCAGTGAAGCGATCTACAGCAATTCACCCCTCCACTTT. The whole variable domain, remainder taken from reference TRBV2 and TRBJ1-6, is EPEVTQTPSHQVTQMGQEVILRCVPISNHLYFYWYRQILGQKVEFLVSFYNNEISEKSEIFDDQFSVERPDGSNFTLKIRSTKLEDSAMYFCASSEAIYSNSPLHFGNGTRLTVT.